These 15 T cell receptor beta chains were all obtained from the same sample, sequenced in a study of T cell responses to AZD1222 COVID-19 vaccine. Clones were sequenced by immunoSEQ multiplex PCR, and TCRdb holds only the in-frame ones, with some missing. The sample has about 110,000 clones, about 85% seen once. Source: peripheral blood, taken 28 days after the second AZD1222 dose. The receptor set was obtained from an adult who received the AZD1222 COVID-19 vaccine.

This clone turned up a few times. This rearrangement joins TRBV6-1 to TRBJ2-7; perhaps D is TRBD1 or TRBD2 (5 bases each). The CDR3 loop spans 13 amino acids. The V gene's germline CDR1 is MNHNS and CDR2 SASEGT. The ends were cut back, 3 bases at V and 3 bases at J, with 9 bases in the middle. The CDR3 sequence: CASSEPGHYEQYF. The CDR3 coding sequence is TGTGCCAGCAGTGAGCCGGGGCACTACGAGCAGTACTTC.

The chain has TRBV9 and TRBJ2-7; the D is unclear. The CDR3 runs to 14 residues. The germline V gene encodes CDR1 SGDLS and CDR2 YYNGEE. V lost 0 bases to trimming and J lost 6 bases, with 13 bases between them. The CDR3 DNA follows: TGTGCCAGCAGCGTAGGTGGGGAAATAGGCGAGCAGTACTTC. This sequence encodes CASSVGGEIGEQYF.

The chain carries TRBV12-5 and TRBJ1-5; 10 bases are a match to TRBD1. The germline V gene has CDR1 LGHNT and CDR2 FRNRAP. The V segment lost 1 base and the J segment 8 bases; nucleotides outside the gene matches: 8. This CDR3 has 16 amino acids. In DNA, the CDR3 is TGTGCTAGTGGTTTGGGGGCCGGGACAGGGGCCGAGCCCCAGCATTTT. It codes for CASGLGAGTGAEPQHF.

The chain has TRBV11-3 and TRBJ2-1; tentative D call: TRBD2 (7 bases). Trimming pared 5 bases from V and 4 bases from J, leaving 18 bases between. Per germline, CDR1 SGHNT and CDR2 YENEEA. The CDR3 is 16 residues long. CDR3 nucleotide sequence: TGTGCCAGCAGCCGATTCACAGGGAGGGCTTACAATGAGCAGTTCTTC. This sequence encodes CASSRFTGRAYNEQFF.

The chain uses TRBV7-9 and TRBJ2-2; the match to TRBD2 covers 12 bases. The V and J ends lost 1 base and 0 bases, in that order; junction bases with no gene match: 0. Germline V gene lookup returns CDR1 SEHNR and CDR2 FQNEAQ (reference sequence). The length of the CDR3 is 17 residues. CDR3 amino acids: CASSLGTSGANTGELFF. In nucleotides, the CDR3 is TGTGCCAGCAGCTTAGGGACTAGCGGGGCGAACACCGGGGAGCTGTTTTTT. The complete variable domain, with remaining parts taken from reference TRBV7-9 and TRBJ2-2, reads DTGVSQNPRHKITKRGQNVTFRCDPISEHNRLYWYRQTLGQGPEFLTYFQNEAQLEKSRLLSDRFSAERPKGSFSTLEIQRTEQGDSAMYLCASSLGTSGANTGELFFGEGSRLTVL.

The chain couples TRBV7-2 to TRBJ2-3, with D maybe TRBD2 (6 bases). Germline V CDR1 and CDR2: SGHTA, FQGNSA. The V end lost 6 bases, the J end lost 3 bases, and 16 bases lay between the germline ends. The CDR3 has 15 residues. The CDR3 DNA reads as TGTGCCAGCAGTTCCTACGCGGGGTATACAGATACGCAGTATTTT. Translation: CASSSYAGYTDTQYF.

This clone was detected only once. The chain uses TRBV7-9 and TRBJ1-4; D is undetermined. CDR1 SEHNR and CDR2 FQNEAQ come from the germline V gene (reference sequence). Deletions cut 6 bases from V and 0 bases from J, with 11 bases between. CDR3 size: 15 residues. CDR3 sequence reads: CASSLITSTNEKLFF. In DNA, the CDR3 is TGTGCCAGCAGTCTGATTACATCAACTAATGAAAAACTGTTTTTT.

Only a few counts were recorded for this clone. In DNA form, the CDR3 reads TGTGCCAGTATCCCGAGGGGGTTTGGCAATCAGCCCCAGCATTTT. It translates to CASIPRGFGNQPQHF. V and J are TRBV19 and TRBJ1-5; weak D call: TRBD1 (6 bases). Germline values: CDR1 LNHDA, CDR2 SQIVND (reference sequence). The CDR3 length is 15 residues. V lost 7 bases to trimming and J lost 2 bases, with 15 bases between them.

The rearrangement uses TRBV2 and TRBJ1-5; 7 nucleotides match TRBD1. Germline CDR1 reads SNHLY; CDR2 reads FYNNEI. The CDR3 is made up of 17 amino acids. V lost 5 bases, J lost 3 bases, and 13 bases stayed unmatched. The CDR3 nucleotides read TGTGCCAGCAGTCTGATGACAGGGAATCGGTTCAATCAGCCCCAGCATTTT. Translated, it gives CASSLMTGNRFNQPQHF.

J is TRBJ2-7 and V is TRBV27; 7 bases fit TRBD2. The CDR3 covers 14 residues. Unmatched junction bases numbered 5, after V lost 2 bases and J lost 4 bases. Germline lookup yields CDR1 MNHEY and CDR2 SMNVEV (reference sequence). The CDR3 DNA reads TGTGCCAGCAGTTTAGGGGAGGGTGGGTACGAGCAGTACTTC. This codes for CASSLGEGGYEQYF.

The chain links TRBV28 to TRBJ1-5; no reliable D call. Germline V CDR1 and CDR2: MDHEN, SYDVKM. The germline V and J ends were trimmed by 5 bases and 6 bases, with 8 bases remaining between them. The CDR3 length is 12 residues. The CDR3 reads CASSTTGQPQHF. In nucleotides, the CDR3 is TGTGCCAGCAGTACAACGGGTCAGCCCCAGCATTTT.

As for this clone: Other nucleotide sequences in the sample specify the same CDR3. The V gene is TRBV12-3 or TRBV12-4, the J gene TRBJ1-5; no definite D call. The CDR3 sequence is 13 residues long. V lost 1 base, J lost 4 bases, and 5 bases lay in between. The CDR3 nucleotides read TGTGCCAGCAGTTTAGGATCGAATCAGCCCCAGCATTTT. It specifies CASSLGSNQPQHF.

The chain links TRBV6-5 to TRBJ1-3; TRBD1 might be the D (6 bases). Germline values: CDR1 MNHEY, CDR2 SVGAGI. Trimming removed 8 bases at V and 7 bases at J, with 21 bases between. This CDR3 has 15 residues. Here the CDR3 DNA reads TGTGCCAGCTCATCCCGGGACAAGGAGGGGAACACCATATATTTT. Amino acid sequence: CASSSRDKEGNTIYF.

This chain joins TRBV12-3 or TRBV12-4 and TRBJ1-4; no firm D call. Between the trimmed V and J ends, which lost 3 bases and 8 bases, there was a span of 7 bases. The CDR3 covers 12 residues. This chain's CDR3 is CASSFGYEKLFF. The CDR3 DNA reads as TGTGCCAGCAGTTTTGGGTACGAAAAACTGTTTTTT.

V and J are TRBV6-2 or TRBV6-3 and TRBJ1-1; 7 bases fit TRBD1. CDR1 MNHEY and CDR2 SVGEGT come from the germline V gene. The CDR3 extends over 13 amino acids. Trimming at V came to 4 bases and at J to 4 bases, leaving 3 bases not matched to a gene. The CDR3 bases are TGTGCCAGCAGTTGGCAGGGGGGCACTGAAGCTTTCTTT. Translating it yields CASSWQGGTEAFF.